This T cell receptor beta chain was found in a study of beta chain features in type 1 diabetes. Study-wide results and caveats: There was a moderate but significant shortening of TCRB CDR3s in all four CD4+ subsets of Type 1 diabetes patients.

The authors reverse transcribed all of the isolated RNA, so sequencing captured expressed TCRB transcripts. The data were produced by immunoSEQ multiplex PCR, yet TCRdb's version contains in-frame clones alone and is incomplete. The table has 200,000 to 300,000 clones, about 14% seen once; the top ten hold approximately 0.018%. In its sample, this clone was seen a few times. The antigen remains undetermined. Germline CDR1 is LNHDA and CDR2 is SQIVND (reference sequence). CDR3 length equals 15 residues. Trimming removed 5 bases from V and 2 bases from J, with 14 bases in between. Donors contributed one heparinised blood draw apiece, averaging about 110 mL. Researchers reported sorting CD4+ naive, central memory, regulatory and stem cell-like memory cells via CD45RO/CCR7/CD25/CD127/CD95/CD27. The purity of all sorted populations exceeded 95%.

Sequencing used naive CD4+ T cells from blood. This clonotype was sampled from a man aged 30 to 45 with type 1 diabetes. The chain links TRBV19 to TRBJ2-3, with D perhaps matching TRBD2 (6 bases). The CDR3, as DNA: TGTGCCAGTAGTTCGGACTATGCTTTCACAGATACGCAGTATTTT. This encodes CASSSDYAFTDTQYF.